Listed here are 24 T cell receptor beta chains from one sample, sequenced in a study of blood T cell repertoires in COVID-19. The data were produced by immunoSEQ multiplex PCR, yet TCRdb's version contains in-frame clones alone and is incomplete. The table records about 400,000 clones, around 87% of them present only once. The sample comprised PBMCs or T cells enriched from blood (not recorded which). Receptors originate from a man aged 40-50 years in a cohort exposed to, infected with or recovered from COVID-19 (not recorded which).

J is TRBJ2-3 and V is TRBV3-1 (or the pseudogene TRBV3-2); 7 bases fit TRBD1. J lost 0 bases, V lost 5 bases, and 2 bases had no gene match. From germline, CDR1 is LGHDT and CDR2 YNNKEL (reference sequence). The CDR3 runs 14 residues. The CDR3 region has the DNA TGTGCCAGCAGCGGGACAGTTAGCACAGATACGCAGTATTTT. Amino acid sequence: CASSGTVSTDTQYF.

V is TRBV19 and J is TRBJ1-5; a weak D match, TRBD1 (6 bases). The CDR3 contains 15 residues. Germline assignment: CDR1 LNHDA and CDR2 SQIVND (reference sequence). V dropped 5 bases and J dropped 2 bases, with 13 bases sitting between them. The CDR3 nucleotides read TGTGCCAGTAGTTCGGTCAGGGGAGGCAATCAGCCCCAGCATTTT. The encoded protein is CASSSVRGGNQPQHF.

This sequence joins TRBV11-2 and TRBJ2-1, with TRBD2 identical over 9 bases. The CDR3 has 15 amino acids. Per the germline V gene, CDR1 is SGHAT and CDR2 is FQNNGV. With 5 bases clipped from V and 3 bases from J, the junction kept 5 bases outside the gene matches. This chain's CDR3 is CASSVSGSFYNEQFF. The CDR3 DNA follows: TGTGCCAGCAGCGTTAGCGGGAGTTTCTACAATGAGCAGTTCTTC. Full variable domain (remainder filled in from reference TRBV11-2 and TRBJ2-1): EAGVAQSPRYKIIEKRQSVAFWCNPISGHATLYWYQQILGQGPKLLIQFQNNGVVDDSQLPKDRFSAERLKGVDSTLKIQPAKLEDSAVYLCASSVSGSFYNEQFFGPGTRLTVL.

V usage is TRBV21-1 and J usage is TRBJ1-4. TRBV21-1 is given as a pseudogene. This CDR3 has 21 amino acids. CDR3 loop: CASSKVGWRGGVGPDNEKLFF. The CDR3 nucleotides read TGTGCCAGCAGCAAAGTCGGCTGGCGGGGCGGGGTGGGGCCGGATAATGAAAAACTGTTTTTT.

This clone was counted at least ten times. The chain employs TRBV3-1 (or the pseudogene TRBV3-2) and TRBJ2-3, with D tentatively TRBD2 (5 bases). Per the germline V gene, CDR1 is LGHDT and CDR2 is YNNKEL (reference sequence). This CDR3 is built from 15 residues. V was clipped by 1 base and J by 6 bases, with 14 bases between them. For the CDR3, the DNA is TGTGCCAGCAGCCAAGTTCCTAGCTTGACGGATACGCAGTATTTT. Amino acids: CASSQVPSLTDTQYF.

The rearrangement links TRBV27 to TRBJ2-1, with 10 bases lining up with TRBD2. V shed 5 bases, J shed 4 bases, and the junction held 2 bases outside the gene matches. CDR3 length equals 14 residues. From germline, CDR1 is MNHEY and CDR2 SMNVEV (reference sequence). The DNA for the CDR3 is TGTGCCAGCAGTGGGGGACTAGCGTACAATGAGCAGTTCTTC. Translating it yields CASSGGLAYNEQFF.

This clone appeared a single time. The rearrangement uses TRBV10-1 and TRBJ2-4, with 8 bases that match TRBD2. Unmatched junction bases numbered 3, after V lost 2 bases and J lost 6 bases. Germline V gives CDR1 WNHNN, CDR2 SYGVQD (reference sequence). The CDR3 is made up of 14 amino acids. CDR3: CASSETSGGNIQYF. The CDR3, as DNA: TGCGCCAGCAGTGAGACTAGCGGTGGAAACATTCAGTACTTC.

About this clone: Other nucleotide sequences in the sample specify the same CDR3. The chain carries TRBV6-6 and TRBJ1-1, with D unclear. The CDR3 is made up of 12 amino acids. V was trimmed by 6 bases and J by 1 base, leaving 6 bases between them. Germline V gene data show CDR1 as MNHNY and CDR2 as SVGAGI (reference sequence). CDR3 sequence (DNA): TGTGCCAGCAGACGGGGGAACACTGAAGCTTTCTTT. Its protein is CASRRGNTEAFF.

The V and J genes are TRBV9 and TRBJ2-5; D may be TRBD1 (6 bases). CDR3 length equals 16 residues. Trimming took 0 bases from V and 1 from J, leaving 13 bases between them. CDR1 is SGDLS, CDR2 YYNGEE, per germline. CDR3 sequence reads: CASSVEGRGRQETQYF. In DNA, the CDR3 is TGTGCCAGCAGCGTAGAAGGCAGGGGTCGCCAAGAGACCCAGTACTTC.

The chain has TRBV7-2 and TRBJ1-1; unclear D gene. In germline, CDR1 is SGHTA, CDR2 FQGNSA. The CDR3 has 13 amino acids. Trimming cost V 3 bases and J 5 bases, with 10 bases left between them. The CDR3 protein is CASSLRERTEAFF. The CDR3 DNA reads TGTGCCAGCAGCTTGAGGGAGAGAACTGAAGCTTTCTTT.

Notes on this clone: Other DNA sequences in this sample translate to the same CDR3. This chain joins TRBV10-1 and TRBJ1-1, with TRBD1 as a possible D gene (5 bases). Germline V CDR1 and CDR2: WNHNN, SYGVQD (reference sequence). V lost 2 bases, J lost 1 base, and 8 bases lay in between. The CDR3 length is 14 residues. Here the CDR3 reads CASSEGQGNTEAFF. The CDR3 DNA reads as TGCGCCAGCAGTGAGGGCCAGGGGAACACTGAAGCTTTCTTT.

The chain combines TRBV4-1 with TRBJ1-2, with 7 bases aligning to TRBD1. In germline, CDR1 is MGHRA, CDR2 YSYEKL. This CDR3 has 15 residues. Trimming at V came to 0 bases and at J to 5 bases, leaving 6 bases not matched to a gene. CDR3 loop: CASSQDLGRGYGYTF. In nucleotides, the CDR3 is TGCGCCAGCAGCCAAGATCTTGGCAGGGGGTATGGCTACACCTTC.

The chain uses TRBV27 and TRBJ1-1; 10 nucleotides line up with TRBD1. The CDR3 runs to 17 residues. V lost 0 bases to trimming and J lost 0 bases; unmatched junction nucleotides: 4. Per the germline V gene, CDR1 is MNHEY and CDR2 is SMNVEV (reference sequence). CDR3 loop: CASSLSRDRGVNTEAFF. In nucleotides, the CDR3 is TGTGCCAGCAGTTTATCCCGGGACAGGGGTGTGAACACTGAAGCTTTCTTT.

There are a few counts of this clone. The chain employs TRBV5-5 and TRBJ2-7, with 11 bases identical to TRBD2. CDR1 and CDR2 from the germline V gene are SGHKS and YYEKEE (reference sequence). This CDR3 has 14 residues. V dropped 4 bases and J dropped 7; count of bases not matched to a gene: 7. CDR3 bases: TGTGCCAGCAGCCAGACTAGCGGGATGGGAGAGCAGTACTTC. Translation gives CASSQTSGMGEQYF.

The chain links TRBV30 to TRBJ2-7; 7 nucleotides match TRBD2. Per the germline V gene, CDR1 is GTSNPN and CDR2 is SVGIG (reference sequence). The CDR3 sequence is 15 residues long. Unmatched junction bases numbered 13, after V lost 3 bases and J lost 5 bases. The CDR3 loop reads CAWRRGASGRDEQYF. For the CDR3, the DNA is TGTGCCTGGAGGCGAGGGGCTAGCGGTAGGGACGAGCAGTACTTC.

The rearrangement joins TRBV11-2 to TRBJ1-4; D may be TRBD1 (5 bases). Germline V gene sequence: CDR1 SGHAT, CDR2 FQNNGV. Trimming took 6 bases from V and 8 from J, leaving 16 bases between them. The CDR3 consists of 14 residues. The CDR3 DNA sequence: TGTGCCAGCAGGGGACCCCAGGGAGGGGAAAAACTGTTTTTT. Translation gives CASRGPQGGEKLFF.

The chain's CDR3 is CATSRDPAGRGEQYF. The CDR3 DNA follows: TGTGCCACCAGCAGAGATCCGGCAGGCCGGGGAGAGCAGTACTTC. The chain couples TRBV15 to TRBJ2-7; tentative D call: TRBD2 (5 bases). Per the germline V gene, CDR1 is LNHNV and CDR2 is YYDKDF (reference sequence). CDR3 size: 15 residues. V lost 0 bases to trimming and J lost 7 bases, with 16 bases between them.

V usage is TRBV7-8 and J usage is TRBJ1-5; D unclear. Germline V gene lookup returns CDR1 SGHVS and CDR2 FQNEAQ. The ends were cut back, 7 bases at V and 5 bases at J, with 9 bases in the middle. CDR3 size: 12 residues. CDR3 sequence reads: CASTTGYQPQHF. CDR3 sequence (DNA): TGTGCCAGCACCACCGGTTATCAGCCCCAGCATTTT.

This clone was seen a handful of times. The V and J genes are TRBV18 and TRBJ2-2, with a possible D match to TRBD1 (5 bases). The CDR3 is 13 amino acids. Germline-derived CDR1 and CDR2 are KGHSH and LQKENI. V shed 4 bases and J shed 4 bases, with 7 bases lying between them. In nucleotides, the CDR3 is TGTGCCAGCTCACGAGACAGCACCGGGGAGCTGTTTTTT. Translated, it gives CASSRDSTGELFF. The full variable domain, rest sourced from reference TRBV18 and TRBJ2-2, is NAGVMQNPRHLVRRRGQEARLRCSPMKGHSHVYWYRQLPEEGLKFMVYLQKENIIDESGMPKERFSAEFPKEGPSILRIQQVVRGDSAAYFCASSRDSTGELFFGEGSRLTVL.

The chain couples TRBV9 to TRBJ2-7; 9 bases match TRBD1. The CDR3 loop spans 15 amino acids. Trimming removed 4 bases from V and 2 bases from J; junction bases left unmatched: 7. Germline CDR1 and CDR2: SGDLS and YYNGEE. In DNA form, the CDR3 reads TGTGCCAGCAGCCCCGGGACAGGGAGAACCTACGAGCAGTACTTC. Its translation is CASSPGTGRTYEQYF.

The V call is TRBV28, the J call TRBJ2-7; 7 bases match TRBD2. The CDR3 is made up of 15 amino acids. Germline V CDR1 and CDR2: MDHEN, SYDVKM. V lost 6 bases and J lost 1; bases outside the gene matches: 9. The CDR3 region has the DNA TGTGCCAGCAGGGGGGAGGTTAGCGGGTCCTACGAGCAGTACTTC. Its translation is CASRGEVSGSYEQYF.

The chain couples TRBV6-2 or TRBV6-3 to TRBJ2-3, with a weak D call TRBD2 (5 bases). V was trimmed by 0 bases and J by 4 bases, leaving 17 bases between them. CDR1 is MNHEY, CDR2 SVGEGT, per germline. CDR3 length equals 17 residues. This CDR3 is CASSYSSRPSGADTQYF. CDR3 coding DNA: TGTGCCAGCAGTTACTCGAGTAGGCCCAGCGGAGCAGATACGCAGTATTTT.

The chain joins TRBV3-1 (or the pseudogene TRBV3-2) to TRBJ2-5; a possible D gene is TRBD2 (5 bases). From germline, CDR1 is LGHDT and CDR2 YNNKEL (reference sequence). The CDR3 is made up of 15 amino acids. With 1 base removed from V and 7 bases from J, the gap between germline ends came to 16 bases. As DNA, the CDR3 is TGTGCCAGCAGCCAAGCCAACTCGCGGGCAGCGACCCAGTACTTC. Translating gives CASSQANSRAATQYF.

This rearrangement joins TRBV5-1 to TRBJ2-2; D ambiguous. Deletions cut 6 bases from V and 1 base from J, with 10 bases between. The CDR3 covers 14 residues. Germline CDR1 and CDR2: SGHRS and YFSETQ. CDR3 sequence reads: CASTVDWNTGELFF. The CDR3 DNA reads TGCGCCAGCACCGTAGACTGGAACACCGGGGAGCTGTTTTTT.